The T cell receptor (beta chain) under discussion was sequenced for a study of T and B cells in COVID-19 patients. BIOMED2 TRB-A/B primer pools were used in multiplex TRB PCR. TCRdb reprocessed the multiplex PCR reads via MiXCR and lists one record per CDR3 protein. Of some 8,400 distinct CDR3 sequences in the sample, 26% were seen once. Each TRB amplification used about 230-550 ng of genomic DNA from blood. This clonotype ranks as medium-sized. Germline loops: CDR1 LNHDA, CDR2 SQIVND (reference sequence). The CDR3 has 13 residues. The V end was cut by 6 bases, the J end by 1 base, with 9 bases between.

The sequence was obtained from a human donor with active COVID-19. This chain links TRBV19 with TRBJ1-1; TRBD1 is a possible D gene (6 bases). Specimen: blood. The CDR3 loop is CASRTQGNTEAFF. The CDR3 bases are TGTGCCAGTAGGACACAGGGGAACACTGAAGCTTTCTTT.